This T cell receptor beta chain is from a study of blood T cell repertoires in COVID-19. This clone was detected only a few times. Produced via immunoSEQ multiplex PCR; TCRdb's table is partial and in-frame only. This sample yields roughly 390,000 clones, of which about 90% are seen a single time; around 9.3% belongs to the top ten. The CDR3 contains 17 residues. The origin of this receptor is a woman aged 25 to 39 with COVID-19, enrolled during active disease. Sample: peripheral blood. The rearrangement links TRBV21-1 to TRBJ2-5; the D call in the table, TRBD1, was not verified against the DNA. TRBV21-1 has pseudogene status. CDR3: CASSKARDTEAGETQYF. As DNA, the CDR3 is TGTGCCAGCAGCAAAGCCCGGGACACGGAGGCTGGAGAGACCCAGTACTTC.